Following are 17 T cell receptor beta chains from one sample sequenced in a study of control samples from healthy donors and cancer patients. Libraries were prepared by immunoSEQ multiplex PCR; TCRdb keeps only in-frame clonotypes and omits some of them. The repertoire consists of 40,000 or so clones, with 65% to 85% occurring once and the leading ten covering 20% to 25%. The sequencing input was PBMCs. The receptor source for this set is a woman in her fifties or sixties with lung cancer.

The rearrangement links TRBV4-2 to TRBJ1-5, with D unresolved. Between the trimmed V and J ends, which lost 0 bases and 4 bases, there was a span of 13 bases. Germline V gene data show CDR1 as LGHNA and CDR2 as YNFKEQ. This CDR3 has 16 amino acids. The DNA of the CDR3 is TGTGCCAGCAGCCAAGAATTGTCCAACCAAAATCAGCCCCAGCATTTT. Amino acid sequence: CASSQELSNQNQPQHF.

The chain uses TRBV4-2 and TRBJ2-1, with D perhaps matching TRBD2 (6 bases). This CDR3 spans 12 amino acids. In germline, CDR1 is LGHNA, CDR2 YNFKEQ. The ends were cut back, 6 bases at V and 15 bases at J, with 18 bases in the middle. The CDR3 here is CASSHNRDSMFF. The CDR3 region has the DNA TGTGCCAGCAGTCACAACCGGGACTCGATGTTCTTC.

The gene calls are TRBV13 and TRBJ1-2; TRBD1 might be the D (6 bases). The V and J ends lost 7 bases and 5 bases respectively, with 11 bases between them. The CDR3 loop spans 12 amino acids. The germline V gene has CDR1 PRHDT and CDR2 FYEKMQ (reference sequence). The CDR3 DNA is TGTGCCAGCACCGCAGGGGAGTATGGCTACACCTTC. The encoded protein is CASTAGEYGYTF.

The chain links TRBV24-1 to TRBJ2-1, with 10 bases identical to TRBD1. Trimming cost V 10 bases and J 7 bases; bases outside gene matches: 0. Germline V CDR1 and CDR2: KGHDR, SFDVKD. The CDR3 is 11 residues long. The CDR3 DNA reads TGTGCCACGGGACAGGGGAATGAGCAGTTCTTC. Encoded protein: CATGQGNEQFF.

Only a few counts were recorded for this clone. The chain joins TRBV6-5 to TRBJ2-3; D unclear. The V end lost 8 bases, the J end lost 2 bases, and 8 bases lay between the germline ends. Germline V gene data show CDR1 as MNHEY and CDR2 as SVGAGI. The CDR3 has 12 residues. The chain's CDR3 is CASGRSTDTQYF. The CDR3 bases are TGTGCCAGCGGACGTTCCACAGATACGCAGTATTTT.

This rearrangement joins TRBV19 to TRBJ2-7; the D gene is possibly TRBD2 (5 bases). Germline CDR1 is LNHDA and CDR2 is SQIVND (reference sequence). V was trimmed by 5 bases and J by 10 bases, leaving 21 bases between them. There are 14 residues in the CDR3. CDR3 amino acids: CASSQTDGVRSQYF. CDR3 nucleotide sequence: TGTGCCAGTAGTCAAACGGACGGGGTACGGAGTCAGTACTTC.

This clone qualifies as medium-sized. The chain has TRBV7-2 and TRBJ1-1; D is uncertain. This CDR3 comprises 14 residues. Germline CDR1 is SGHTA and CDR2 is FQGNSA. Between the trimmed V and J ends, which lost 5 bases and 0 bases, there was a span of 10 bases. DNA of the CDR3: TGTGCCAGCAGCCCTACAGAGATGAACACTGAAGCTTTCTTT. Protein sequence: CASSPTEMNTEAFF.

This clone occurred a few times. The CDR3 here is CASSQLDTEAFF. DNA for the CDR3: TGTGCCAGCAGTCAGCTGGACACTGAAGCTTTCTTT. J is TRBJ1-1 and V is TRBV6-2 or TRBV6-3; D is undetermined. V lost 5 bases to trimming and J lost 3 bases, with 7 bases between them. Germline CDR1 MNHEY, CDR2 SVGEGT. The CDR3 has 12 residues.

The chain has TRBV19 and TRBJ1-1; 7 bases align to TRBD1. There are 14 residues in the CDR3. Germline V CDR1 and CDR2: LNHDA, SQIVND (reference sequence). V dropped 7 bases and J dropped 1; count of bases not matched to a gene: 6. CDR3 region: CASKPGQKNTEAFF. Here the CDR3 DNA reads TGTGCCAGTAAACCGGGACAGAAGAACACTGAAGCTTTCTTT.

With regard to this clone: The junction shows a germline mismatch at one end, possibly a read error. This chain uses TRBV10-1 with TRBJ2-2; possible D gene TRBD2, 6 bases. The CDR3 extends over 14 amino acids. Germline loops: CDR1 WNHNN, CDR2 SYGVQD (reference sequence). The CDR3 nucleotides read TGCGCCAGCAGTCAGGGAGAAGGGGCCGGGGGGCTGTTTTTT. This sequence encodes CASSQGEGAGGLFF.

The chain uses TRBV27 and TRBJ2-2, with a possible D match to TRBD1 (6 bases). Trimming removed 1 base from V and 6 bases from J, with 6 bases in between. Germline V gene lookup returns CDR1 MNHEY and CDR2 SMNVEV (reference sequence). The CDR3 is 13 amino acids. As DNA, the CDR3 is TGTGCCAGCAGTTTATACAGGGCCGGGGAGCTGTTTTTT. Residues: CASSLYRAGELFF.

This clone counts as medium-sized. V gene TRBV19 combines with J gene TRBJ1-5; TRBD1 matches at 9 bases. Germline V gives CDR1 LNHDA, CDR2 SQIVND (reference sequence). The ends lost 6 bases at V and 4 bases at J; junction bases unmatched: 4. The CDR3 covers 14 residues. Here the CDR3 reads CASRGTGRNQPQHF. The CDR3 DNA is TGTGCCAGTAGGGGGACAGGGAGGAATCAGCCCCAGCATTTT. Combining the CDR3 with reference TRBV19 and TRBJ1-5 gives the whole variable domain DGGITQSPKYLFRKEGQNVTLSCEQNLNHDAMYWYRQDPGQGLRLIYYSQIVNDFQKGDIAEGYSVSREKKESFPLTVTSAQKNPTAFYLCASRGTGRNQPQHFGDGTRLSIL.

The chain recombines TRBV7-8 with TRBJ2-1, with TRBD1 as a possible D gene (7 bases). Germline V gene lookup returns CDR1 SGHVS and CDR2 FQNEAQ. This CDR3 is built from 14 residues. The V and J ends lost 4 bases and 8 bases respectively, with 15 bases between them. The DNA of the CDR3 is TGTGCCAGCAGCTGGCGACAGGGAGGCCATGAGCAGTTCTTC. Its translation: CASSWRQGGHEQFF.

The chain links TRBV30 to TRBJ2-1; possibly TRBD1 or TRBD2 for D (5 bases each). Trimming pared 2 bases from V and 8 bases from J, leaving 16 bases between. This CDR3 has 14 amino acids. CDR1 and CDR2 from the germline V gene are GTSNPN and SVGIG (reference sequence). CDR3 loop: CAWSLGTSNDEQFF. DNA for the CDR3: TGTGCCTGGAGTCTGGGGACGTCCAACGATGAGCAGTTCTTC.

The chain is built from TRBV10-3 and TRBJ2-5; possibly TRBD2 for D (6 bases). Germline V gives CDR1 ENHRY, CDR2 SYGVKD. This CDR3 contains 13 residues. The V end was cut by 3 bases, the J end by 3 bases, with 8 bases between. The CDR3 sequence is CAISDWGEETQYF. As DNA, the CDR3 is TGTGCCATCAGTGACTGGGGGGAAGAGACCCAGTACTTC.

The gene calls are TRBV5-6 and TRBJ1-2, with no clear D. V gave up 5 bases and J gave up 3 bases, with 23 bases separating them. The CDR3 is 17 amino acids. Per germline, CDR1 SGHDT and CDR2 YYEEEE. The CDR3 here is CASRAKSLHLSHYGYTF. The CDR3 nucleotides are TGTGCCAGCAGGGCTAAGTCCCTGCACCTTTCCCACTATGGCTACACCTTC.

This clone has only a few counts. The chain uses TRBV7-9 and TRBJ2-1; D is uncertain. V was shortened by 2 bases and J by 8 bases, with 4 bases between the two germline ends. This CDR3 region has 11 residues. CDR1 and CDR2 from the germline V gene are SEHNR and FQNEAQ (reference sequence). CDR3 DNA sequence: TGTGCCAGCAGCTTATTCGATGAGCAGTTCTTC. This codes for CASSLFDEQFF. Full variable domain (outside the CDR3, taken from reference TRBV7-9 and TRBJ2-1): DTGVSQNPRHKITKRGQNVTFRCDPISEHNRLYWYRQTLGQGPEFLTYFQNEAQLEKSRLLSDRFSAERPKGSFSTLEIQRTEQGDSAMYLCASSLFDEQFFGPGTRLTVL.